This passage covers 32 T cell receptor beta chains from one sample sequenced in a study of cytomegalovirus exposure and HLA in healthy donors. PCR employed 60 Vbeta and 13 Jbeta primers. Sequencing was performed with immunoSEQ multiplex PCR; in TCRdb, only in-frame clones are kept and a portion is missing. Among 120,000 or so clones listed, 78% were seen once. The sequencing sample was made of PBMCs. The receptor set was obtained from a woman between 40 and 55 years old in good health and CMV-seronegative.

This clone was counted once. The chain is built from TRBV5-6 and TRBJ2-1; TRBD1 is a possible D gene (5 bases). The CDR3 is made up of 14 amino acids. Germline V gives CDR1 SGHDT, CDR2 YYEEEE. The V end was cut by 0 bases, the J end by 4 bases, with 8 bases between. CDR3 coding DNA: TGTGCCAGCAGCTTGGGACAGCGATACAATGAGCAGTTCTTC. It is translated as CASSLGQRYNEQFF.

The count of this clone is one. This rearrangement joins TRBV19 to TRBJ1-5; D possibly corresponds to TRBD1 (6 bases). Germline assignment: CDR1 LNHDA and CDR2 SQIVND (reference sequence). The V and J ends lost 4 bases and 3 bases respectively, with 16 bases between them. This CDR3 is built from 16 residues. The CDR3 protein is CASSRPNSGVNQPQHF. The CDR3 DNA reads as TGTGCCAGTAGTAGGCCGAACTCAGGGGTCAATCAGCCCCAGCATTTT.

This chain links TRBV6-5 with TRBJ2-7; 11 nucleotides match TRBD2. Looked up from germline, CDR1 is MNHEY and CDR2 is SVGAGI. Trimming at V came to 6 bases and at J to 5 bases, leaving 3 bases not matched to a gene. This CDR3 spans 13 amino acids. CDR3 amino acids: CASSTSGSHEQYF. The CDR3 bases are TGTGCCAGCAGCACTAGCGGGAGCCACGAGCAGTACTTC.

V and J are TRBV5-4 and TRBJ1-2; TRBD1 might be the D (5 bases). V lost 4 bases, J lost 2 bases, and 9 bases lay in between. The CDR3 is made up of 13 amino acids. CDR1 SGHNT and CDR2 YYREEE come from the germline V gene (reference sequence). The CDR3 region has the DNA TGTGCCAGCAGCGCGGACATAAACTATGGCTACACCTTC. As protein: CASSADINYGYTF.

For this clone: A read error may account for a junction end that differs from germline. The chain recombines TRBV14 with TRBJ2-4, with 8 bases fitting TRBD1. From germline, CDR1 is SGHDN and CDR2 FVKESK. CDR3 length: 17 amino acids. Here the CDR3 DNA reads TGTGCCAGCAGCCCGCGTCGGCAGGGGGCAGCCAAAAACAGTCAGTACTTC. Its translation is CASSPRRQGAAKNSQYF.

The gene calls are TRBV10-2 and TRBJ2-1; TRBD2 matches at 14 bases. This CDR3 comprises 18 residues. Germline CDR1 WSHSY, CDR2 SAAADI. Germline trimming cut 4 bases from V and 7 bases from J; bases unmatched to any gene: 12. As DNA, the CDR3 is TGCGCCAGCAGTGGGTATACCTCCGGGACTAGCGGGAGTAATGAGCAGTTCTTC. Translation: CASSGYTSGTSGSNEQFF.

The genes are TRBV25-1 and TRBJ1-5; TRBD1 matches 8 bases. V lost 4 bases to trimming and J lost 2 bases; unmatched junction nucleotides: 1. The CDR3 loop spans 14 amino acids. From germline, CDR1 is MGHDK and CDR2 SYGVNS. CDR3 DNA: TGTGCCAGCAGTGGGGGACAGGGCAATCAGCCCCAGCATTTT. Residues: CASSGGQGNQPQHF.

Note on this clone: Mismatch with germline at one junction end may stem from a read error. The chain recombines TRBV7-9 with TRBJ2-7, with 10 bases fitting TRBD1. The CDR3 contains 14 residues. CDR1 SEHNR and CDR2 FQNEAQ come from the germline V gene (reference sequence). CDR3 region: CSSSGQGGSYEQYF. The CDR3 bases are TGTTCCAGCAGCGGACAGGGGGGTTCCTACGAGCAGTACTTC. Full variable domain (rest looked up from reference TRBV7-9 and TRBJ2-7): DTGVSQNPRHKITKRGQNVTFRCDPISEHNRLYWYRQTLGQGPEFLTYFQNEAQLEKSRLLSDRFSAERPKGSFSTLEIQRTEQGDSAMYLCSSSGQGGSYEQYFGPGTRLTVT.

This sequence joins TRBV27 and TRBJ2-1; D call uncertain. The germline V gene has CDR1 MNHEY and CDR2 SMNVEV (reference sequence). Trimming pared 4 bases from V and 4 bases from J, leaving 5 bases between. This CDR3 is 12 amino acids long. The CDR3: CASSSFYNEQFF. The CDR3 DNA is TGTGCCAGCAGTTCCTTTTACAATGAGCAGTTCTTC.

The V gene is TRBV6-5, the J gene TRBJ2-5; D unresolved. V lost 2 bases and J 7 bases, leaving 14 bases between the germline ends. Germline assignment: CDR1 MNHEY and CDR2 SVGAGI. The CDR3 sequence is 14 residues long. CDR3: CASSYGSGSATQYF. Written as DNA, the CDR3 is TGTGCCAGCAGTTACGGGTCCGGGTCGGCGACCCAGTACTTC.

The chain uses TRBV9 and TRBJ1-2; a possible D gene is TRBD1 (5 bases). Germline loops: CDR1 SGDLS, CDR2 YYNGEE. CDR3 length equals 12 residues. V lost 0 bases and J 8 bases, leaving 8 bases between the germline ends. DNA for the CDR3: TGTGCCAGCAGCGTAGAGCGGGGGGGCTACACCTTC. It translates to CASSVERGGYTF.

The J gene is TRBJ1-3, the V gene TRBV6-5; 7 bases fit TRBD1. Germline V gene data show CDR1 as MNHEY and CDR2 as SVGAGI. Trimming cost V 5 bases and J 3 bases; bases outside gene matches: 4. This CDR3 has 14 residues. CDR3 in DNA: TGTGCCAGCAGTGTAGGGGGCTATGGAAACACCATATATTTT. Protein: CASSVGGYGNTIYF.

V and J are TRBV19 and TRBJ2-7; unclear D gene. V lost 10 bases and J 3 bases, leaving 13 bases between the germline ends. The length of the CDR3 is 12 residues. Germline loops: CDR1 LNHDA, CDR2 SQIVND (reference sequence). Written as DNA, the CDR3 is TGTGCCACGTCAGACACGTTCTACGAGCAGTACTTC. This gives the protein CATSDTFYEQYF. Together with reference TRBV19 and TRBJ2-7, the CDR3 gives the full variable domain: DGGITQSPKYLFRKEGQNVTLSCEQNLNHDAMYWYRQDPGQGLRLIYYSQIVNDFQKGDIAEGYSVSREKKESFPLTVTSAQKNPTAFYLCATSDTFYEQYFGPGTRLTVT.

As concerns this clone: At the DNA level, this CDR3 is encoded by other sequences in the same sample as well. This chain uses TRBV19 with TRBJ1-1; D is unresolved. CDR3 length: 14 amino acids. From germline, CDR1 is LNHDA and CDR2 SQIVND (reference sequence). V was trimmed by 3 bases and J by 1 base, leaving 9 bases between them. DNA for the CDR3: TGTGCCAGTAGTATCGGCCAGGAGAACACTGAAGCTTTCTTT. This sequence encodes CASSIGQENTEAFF.

This clone was seen only a few times. V and J are TRBV29-1 and TRBJ2-5; 7 bases map to TRBD2. The DNA end lines up better with TRBJ2-7; the J call may be wrong. From germline, CDR1 is SQVTM and CDR2 ANQGSEA. This CDR3 contains 13 residues. This CDR3 reads CSVVTSFSYEQYF. The CDR3 DNA follows: TGCAGCGTTGTGACTAGCTTCTCCTACGAGCAGTACTTC.

The chain joins TRBV6-5 to TRBJ2-5; D is possibly TRBD2 (5 bases). Germline CDR1 and CDR2: MNHEY and SVGAGI. The V gene lost 2 bases and the J gene lost 0 bases, with 7 bases spanning the gap. The CDR3 is made up of 14 amino acids. The CDR3 sequence: CASSYRRDQETQYF. The CDR3 DNA follows: TGTGCCAGCAGTTACAGGCGGGACCAAGAGACCCAGTACTTC.

The CDR3 is CASGAAYTANYGYTF. The CDR3 nucleotides read TGTGCCAGCGGAGCGGCGTATACCGCTAACTATGGCTACACCTTC. This chain uses TRBV2 with TRBJ1-2; no definite D call. The V and J ends lost 8 bases and 0 bases respectively, with 16 bases between them. CDR1 and CDR2 (germline): SNHLY, FYNNEI. The CDR3 is made up of 15 amino acids.

The chain uses TRBV5-1 and TRBJ2-1; 13 bases match TRBD2. V lost 4 bases and J lost 6; bases outside the gene matches: 7. The V gene's germline CDR1 is SGHRS and CDR2 YFSETQ. This CDR3 is 16 amino acids long. The CDR3 here is CASSLGLAGVPNEQFF. CDR3 sequence (DNA): TGCGCCAGCAGCCTAGGACTAGCGGGAGTGCCCAATGAGCAGTTCTTC.

V and J are TRBV28 and TRBJ1-5; D remains ambiguous. The CDR3 covers 13 residues. V dropped 2 bases and J dropped 5 bases, with 7 bases sitting between them. Germline-derived CDR1 and CDR2 are MDHEN and SYDVKM. The CDR3 DNA sequence: TGTGCCAGCAGTTTAGGCCCTCATCAGCCCCAGCATTTT. Translation: CASSLGPHQPQHF. The whole variable domain, remainder taken from reference TRBV28 and TRBJ1-5, is DVKVTQSSRYLVKRTGEKVFLECVQDMDHENMFWYRQDPGLGLRLIYFSYDVKMKEKGDIPEGYSVSREKKERFSLILESASTNQTSMYLCASSLGPHQPQHFGDGTRLSIL.

The chain uses TRBV6-6 and TRBJ2-1; 9 bases agree with TRBD2. Germline V gene lookup returns CDR1 MNHNY and CDR2 SVGAGI (reference sequence). This CDR3 has 15 amino acids. V shed 6 bases and J 5 bases; nucleotides not matched to a gene: 8. CDR3 nucleotide sequence: TGTGCCAGCAGCCAAACTAGCGGGTCCCACAATGAGCAGTTCTTC. It encodes CASSQTSGSHNEQFF.

The chain links TRBV5-1 to TRBJ2-3, with no clear D. Germline assignment: CDR1 SGHRS and CDR2 YFSETQ. The CDR3 loop spans 15 amino acids. Trimming cost V 3 bases and J 3 bases, with 14 bases left between them. The CDR3 spells CASSWLSPGTDTQYF. CDR3 DNA: TGCGCCAGCAGCTGGCTTAGCCCCGGGACAGATACGCAGTATTTT.

This chain joins TRBV7-2 and TRBJ2-7, with TRBD1 as a possible D gene (5 bases). Germline V lookup: CDR1 SGHTA, CDR2 FQGNSA. The CDR3 is 14 amino acids. Between the trimmed V and J ends, which lost 6 bases and 7 bases, there was a span of 19 bases. CDR3: CASSYQGSTEEQYF. The CDR3 region has the DNA TGTGCCAGCAGTTATCAGGGTTCTACTGAGGAGCAGTACTTC.

The V call is TRBV19, the J call TRBJ2-5; 8 bases fit TRBD1. The germline V gene has CDR1 LNHDA and CDR2 SQIVND (reference sequence). The CDR3 consists of 14 residues. The V segment lost 1 base and the J segment 5 bases; nucleotides outside the gene matches: 3. The CDR3 loop reads CASSIGQGWETQYF. The DNA for the CDR3 is TGTGCCAGTAGTATAGGACAGGGGTGGGAGACCCAGTACTTC.

J is TRBJ2-1 and V is TRBV11-3, with 9 bases matching TRBD2. Trimming cost V 6 bases and J 5 bases; bases outside gene matches: 8. This CDR3 contains 15 residues. CDR1 and CDR2 (germline): SGHNT, YENEEA. The CDR3 here is CASSTLAGVDNEQFF. CDR3 coding DNA: TGTGCCAGCAGTACATTAGCGGGAGTTGACAATGAGCAGTTCTTC.

Only one count was recorded for this clone. The chain links TRBV6-1 to TRBJ2-3; D is perhaps TRBD2 (6 bases). Trimming pared 7 bases from V and 0 bases from J, leaving 11 bases between. The length of the CDR3 is 14 residues. CDR1 MNHNS and CDR2 SASEGT come from the germline V gene. CDR3 nucleotide sequence: TGTGCCAGCATGCCTAGCGATAGCACAGATACGCAGTATTTT. It is translated as CASMPSDSTDTQYF.

The chain uses TRBV19 and TRBJ2-2; 8 bases are a match to TRBD1. This CDR3 is 18 amino acids long. The ends lost 3 bases at V and 0 bases at J; junction bases unmatched: 9. Germline lookup yields CDR1 LNHDA and CDR2 SQIVND (reference sequence). The CDR3 DNA sequence: TGTGCCAGTAGTATGCCCCCTACAGGGGGGCCGAACACCGGGGAGCTGTTTTTT. Protein: CASSMPPTGGPNTGELFF. Using reference TRBV19 and TRBJ2-2 for the parts outside the CDR3, the full variable domain is DGGITQSPKYLFRKEGQNVTLSCEQNLNHDAMYWYRQDPGQGLRLIYYSQIVNDFQKGDIAEGYSVSREKKESFPLTVTSAQKNPTAFYLCASSMPPTGGPNTGELFFGEGSRLTVL.

V and J are TRBV5-8 and TRBJ2-1; the match to TRBD2 covers 11 bases. J was trimmed by 14 bases and V by 1 base; bases with no gene match: 11. Germline V CDR1 and CDR2: SGHTS, YDEGEE. CDR3 size: 15 residues. For the CDR3, the DNA is TGTGCCAGCAGCTTGTTTGGTGCTAGCGGGAGGTGGGAGTTCTTC. This codes for CASSLFGASGRWEFF. The full variable domain, with the rest looked up from reference TRBV5-8 and TRBJ2-1, is EAGVTQSPTHLIKTRGQQATLRCSPISGHTSVYWYQQALGLGLQFLLWYDEGEERNRGNFPPRFSGRQFPNYSSELNVNALELEDSALYLCASSLFGASGRWEFFGPGTRLTVL.

To note about this clone: Other DNA sequences in this sample translate to the same CDR3. The chain employs TRBV28 and TRBJ2-7; 9 bases agree with TRBD1. J lost 3 bases, V lost 6 bases, and 3 bases had no gene match. This CDR3 region has 13 residues. Germline V lookup: CDR1 MDHEN, CDR2 SYDVKM. For the CDR3, the DNA is TGTGCCAGCAGCTCGGGACAGGGCTACGAGCAGTACTTC. It is translated as CASSSGQGYEQYF.

V usage is TRBV9 and J usage is TRBJ2-7; 8 bases align to TRBD1. Trimming removed 6 bases from V and 4 bases from J; junction bases left unmatched: 9. Germline V CDR1 and CDR2: SGDLS, YYNGEE. The CDR3 extends over 14 amino acids. CDR3 residues: CASKRTGLRYEQYF. The CDR3 DNA reads as TGTGCCAGCAAGCGGACAGGGCTTAGGTACGAGCAGTACTTC.

This chain links TRBV15 with TRBJ1-4; D unclear. The CDR3 is 12 residues long. V gave up 2 bases and J gave up 8 bases, with 6 bases separating them. The germline V gene has CDR1 LNHNV and CDR2 YYDKDF (reference sequence). CDR3 bases: TGTGCCACCAGCAGATCAGAAGAAAAACTGTTTTTT. Translating gives CATSRSEEKLFF.

V gene TRBV19 combines with J gene TRBJ2-1; TRBD1 agrees at 7 bases. The CDR3 runs 14 residues. Trimming at V came to 5 bases and at J to 4 bases, leaving 5 bases not matched to a gene. CDR1 is LNHDA, CDR2 SQIVND, per germline (reference sequence). CDR3 loop: CASSPGQVYNEQFF. For the CDR3, the DNA is TGTGCCAGTAGTCCTGGACAGGTTTACAATGAGCAGTTCTTC.

The chain joins TRBV27 to TRBJ2-6; D call uncertain. The CDR3 is 13 residues long. Germline values: CDR1 MNHEY, CDR2 SMNVEV (reference sequence). The V end lost 7 bases, the J end lost 0 bases, and 4 bases lay between the germline ends. CDR3 residues: CASTISGANVLTF. In DNA form, the CDR3 reads TGTGCCAGCACCATCTCTGGGGCCAACGTCCTGACTTTC.